This TCR beta chain was recorded in a study of cytomegalovirus exposure and HLA in healthy donors. Study conclusions and caveats: The authors judged a highly shared variant cluster likely a sequencing artifact. In an earlier analysis, in 620 or so donors, most V segments appeared productive either ~87% or ~30% of the time.

V lost 2 bases to trimming and J lost 3 bases, with 8 bases between them. There are 14 residues in the CDR3. The germline V gene has CDR1 SGDLS and CDR2 YYNGEE. It was with 60 Vbeta and 13 Jbeta primers that the PCR ran. The protocol was immunoSEQ multiplex PCR, while the TCRdb copy is restricted to in-frame clones and leaves out a portion. The sample contains 100,000 or so clones, approximately 70% of which appear only once. Healthy donors of bone marrow made up the group. In regard to this clone: Its antigen is not identified.

J is TRBJ2-2 and V is TRBV9; D is possibly TRBD1 (5 bases). The sequence came from a man younger than 40 in good health and CMV-seronegative. Input material: PBMCs. This CDR3 is CASSVDSHTGELFF. The CDR3 DNA sequence: TGTGCCAGCAGCGTCGACAGTCACACCGGGGAGCTGTTTTTT.